This T cell receptor beta chain originates from a study of PD-1 blockade in classical Hodgkin lymphoma. Sequencing was performed with immunoSEQ multiplex PCR; in TCRdb, only in-frame clones are kept and a portion is missing. The sample lists 25,000 to 35,000 clones, around 68% occurring once. A note on this clone: Its antigen remains unidentified.

Relapse after autologous stem cell transplantation occurred in every patient, and brentuximab vedotin exposure varied. Best outcomes ranged across complete response, partial response and progressive disease. Study outcomes and limitations: Diversity similar to that of newly diagnosed patients was seen at baseline in complete responders.

The CDR3 is 14 amino acids. V was clipped by 4 bases and J by 5 bases, with 12 bases between them. Germline-derived CDR1 and CDR2 are LNHDA and SQIVND (reference sequence). Here the sequenced sample was peripheral blood mononuclear cells (PBMCs), taken before the second cycle of nivolumab. The rearrangement joins TRBV19 to TRBJ1-5; TRBD1 is a possible D gene (6 bases). This TCR was recovered from a human donor with classical Hodgkin lymphoma. This CDR3 is CASSSTGPHQPQHF. As DNA, the CDR3 is TGTGCCAGTAGTAGCACAGGGCCCCATCAGCCCCAGCATTTT.